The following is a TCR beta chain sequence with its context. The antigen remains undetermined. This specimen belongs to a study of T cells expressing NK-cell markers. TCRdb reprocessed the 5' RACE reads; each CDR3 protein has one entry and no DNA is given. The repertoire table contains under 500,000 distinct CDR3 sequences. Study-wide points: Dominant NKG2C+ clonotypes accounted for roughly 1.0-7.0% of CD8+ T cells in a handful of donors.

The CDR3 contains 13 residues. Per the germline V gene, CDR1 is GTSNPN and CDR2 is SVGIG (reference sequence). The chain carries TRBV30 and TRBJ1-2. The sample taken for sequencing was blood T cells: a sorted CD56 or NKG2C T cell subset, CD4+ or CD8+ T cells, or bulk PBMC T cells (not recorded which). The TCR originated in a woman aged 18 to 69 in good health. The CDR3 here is CAWSGTSLHGYTF.